Listed here are 28 T cell receptor beta chains from one sample, sequenced in a study of CD8 T cells in ankylosing spondylitis. TCRdb processed the 5' RACE reads anew with MiXCR; each CDR3 protein has one entry. The sample holds about 130,000 distinct CDR3 sequences, 7% seen once. The sequencing sample was made of blood, either unsorted or a sorted T cell fraction (not recorded which). The receptors were gathered from a male donor with ankylosing spondylitis or in good health (not recorded which).

This clonotype was counted ten times or more. The chain links TRBV5-1 to TRBJ1-2, with D perhaps TRBD1 (6 bases). CDR3 length: 14 residues. V was cut by 1 base and J by 5 bases, with 12 bases left in between. CDR1 is SGHRS and CDR2 is YFSETQ in the germline V gene. The CDR3 nucleotides read TGCGCCAGCAGCTTGCAGGACGGGACATATGGCTACACCTTC. The encoded protein is CASSLQDGTYGYTF.

This clonotype came up many times. The chain joins TRBV30 to TRBJ2-7; 7 positions agree with TRBD1. This CDR3 spans 15 amino acids. CDR1 is GTSNPN and CDR2 is SVGIG in the germline V gene (reference sequence). V lost 1 base to trimming and J lost 3 bases; unmatched junction nucleotides: 9. The CDR3 is CAWSGEGAPFYEQYF. In nucleotides, the CDR3 is TGTGCCTGGAGTGGAGAGGGGGCTCCCTTCTACGAGCAGTACTTC.

This clonotype was observed at least ten times. The chain carries TRBV6-5 and TRBJ1-2; unclear D gene. V was cut by 2 bases and J by 4 bases, with 11 bases left in between. The CDR3 is made up of 14 amino acids. The V gene's germline CDR1 is MNHEY and CDR2 SVGAGI. The CDR3 loop reads CASSYKLTPYGYTF. The CDR3 DNA is TGTGCCAGCAGTTACAAGTTGACACCCTATGGCTACACCTTC.

The V gene is TRBV20-1, the J gene TRBJ2-1; D perhaps matches TRBD2 (5 bases). Trimming stripped 0 bases from V and 4 bases from J, with 13 bases between. The CDR3 contains 15 residues. CDR1 is DFQATT, CDR2 SNEGSKA, per germline (reference sequence). The CDR3 sequence is CSAREVLAGYNEQFF. In DNA, the CDR3 is TGCAGTGCTAGAGAGGTCCTAGCTGGGTACAATGAGCAGTTCTTC.

The sample holds many counts of this clonotype. The gene calls are TRBV7-2 and TRBJ2-3; 8 bases fit TRBD2. The germline CDR1 and CDR2 sequences are SGHTA and FQGNSA. After removal of 5 bases from V and 0 bases from J, the junction contained 4 bases not matched to a gene. The CDR3 is 15 residues long. CDR3 residues: CASSRTSTSTDTQYF. As DNA, the CDR3 is TGTGCCAGCAGCAGGACTAGCACAAGCACAGATACGCAGTATTTT. Full variable domain (missing parts from reference TRBV7-2 and TRBJ2-3): GAGVSQSPSNKVTEKGKDVELRCDPISGHTALYWYRQSLGQGLEFLIYFQGNSAPDKSGLPSDRFSAERTGGSVSTLTIQRTQQEDSAVYLCASSRTSTSTDTQYFGPGTRLTVL.

This clonotype was recorded at least ten times. The rearrangement joins TRBV14 to TRBJ2-3, with D possibly TRBD2 on 6 matching bases. Germline-derived CDR1 and CDR2 are SGHDN and FVKESK. The CDR3 totals 17 residues. V was shortened by 1 base and J by 2 bases, with 16 bases between the two germline ends. Here the CDR3 reads CASSQVSAGKITDTQYF. Written as DNA, the CDR3 is TGTGCCAGCAGCCAAGTTTCGGCGGGGAAAATCACAGATACGCAGTATTTT.

In this sample, this clonotype turned up many times. The genes are TRBV20-1 and TRBJ2-2, with D unclear. The CDR3 has 14 residues. The V end was cut by 1 base, the J end by 4 bases, with 10 bases between. Germline-derived CDR1 and CDR2 are DFQATT and SNEGSKA (reference sequence). CDR3 coding DNA: TGCAGTGCTAGAGGACCCGAGGTCACCGGGGAGCTGTTTTTT. It yields the protein CSARGPEVTGELFF.

This clonotype was seen repeatedly, ten times or more. CDR3 sequence reads: CASSLGAESSYEQYF. The CDR3 nucleotides are TGTGCCAGCAGCTTAGGGGCGGAAAGCTCCTACGAGCAGTACTTC. The chain uses TRBV7-2 and TRBJ2-7; D gene ambiguous. Germline CDR1 SGHTA, CDR2 FQGNSA. V lost 1 base and J 0 bases, leaving 10 bases between the germline ends. This CDR3 contains 15 residues.

The sample holds many counts of this clonotype. This chain links TRBV7-2 with TRBJ1-1, with D possibly matching TRBD1 (5 bases). The CDR3 is 15 amino acids. V was pared by 1 base and J by 0 bases, with 9 bases between. Germline CDR1 is SGHTA and CDR2 is FQGNSA. As DNA, the CDR3 is TGTGCCAGCAGCTTAGGACGGACACTGAACACTGAAGCTTTCTTT. Its protein product is CASSLGRTLNTEAFF.

This clonotype was found many times. The V call is TRBV5-1, the J call TRBJ2-7, with a possible D match to TRBD1 (6 bases). The V end lost 1 base, the J end lost 6 bases, and 11 bases lay between the germline ends. This CDR3 region has 13 residues. Germline V CDR1 and CDR2: SGHRS, YFSETQ. CDR3 DNA: TGCGCCAGCAGCTTGCCCAGGGGTCCCGAGCAGTACTTC. Translated: CASSLPRGPEQYF.

In this sample, this clonotype turned up many times. The chain couples TRBV12-3 or TRBV12-4 to TRBJ1-1; 9 bases agree with TRBD1. The trim removed 10 bases at V and 5 bases at J, leaving 8 bases unmatched. The CDR3 runs 13 residues. CDR3 residues: CATGTGIGTEAFF. Written as DNA, the CDR3 is TGTGCCACCGGGACAGGGATTGGAACTGAAGCTTTCTTT.

In its sample, this clonotype was seen once. This chain uses TRBV20-1 with TRBJ2-7, with D possibly TRBD2 on 7 matching bases. Trimming left V 6 bases short and J 4 bases short, with 19 bases between. This CDR3 is built from 14 residues. Germline CDR1 is DFQATT and CDR2 is SNEGSKA (reference sequence). Here the CDR3 DNA reads TGCAGTGCACCAGAGGGGGGAGGGCCTTACGAGCAGTACTTC. Its translation: CSAPEGGGPYEQYF.

The genes are TRBV25-1 and TRBJ2-2; 8 bases agree with TRBD1. This CDR3 is built from 15 residues. V dropped 5 bases and J dropped 6; count of bases not matched to a gene: 8. Per germline, CDR1 MGHDK and CDR2 SYGVNS. The CDR3 reads CASSTNRGLAGELFF. For the CDR3, the DNA is TGTGCCAGCAGTACAAACAGGGGGTTGGCCGGGGAGCTGTTTTTT.

This clonotype showed up many times. The chain uses TRBV5-1 and TRBJ2-1; a possible D gene is TRBD1 (6 bases). The CDR3 contains 15 residues. Germline V lookup: CDR1 SGHRS, CDR2 YFSETQ. With 7 bases removed from V and 1 base from J, the gap between germline ends came to 15 bases. DNA for the CDR3: TGCGCCAGCCTGGCGGCACAGGGTTCCTACAATGAGCAGTTCTTC. This encodes CASLAAQGSYNEQFF.

This clonotype was picked up many times. The rearrangement uses TRBV20-1 and TRBJ2-7; the match to TRBD1 covers 8 bases. Trimming at V came to 1 base and at J to 4 bases, leaving 6 bases not matched to a gene. Germline loops: CDR1 DFQATT, CDR2 SNEGSKA (reference sequence). The CDR3 is 14 residues long. The CDR3 protein is CSARVAGGQYEQYF. As DNA, the CDR3 is TGCAGTGCTAGAGTGGCAGGGGGCCAATACGAGCAGTACTTC.

The chain employs TRBV7-1 and TRBJ1-5; D not resolved. TRBV7-1 is classed as an ORF, of uncertain function. The CDR3 has 16 residues. Trimming stripped 3 bases from V and 0 bases from J, with 12 bases between. In DNA, the CDR3 is TGTGCCAGCAGCTCCGGGATAGGTATTAGCAATCAGCCCCAGCATTTT. Translated: CASSSGIGISNQPQHF.

At least ten counts were recorded for this clonotype. The CDR3 protein is CSAPFISGANVLTF. CDR3 in DNA: TGCAGTGCGCCCTTCATCTCTGGGGCCAACGTCCTGACTTTC. The J gene is TRBJ2-6, the V gene TRBV20-1; D call uncertain. CDR1 DFQATT and CDR2 SNEGSKA come from the germline V gene (reference sequence). The ends were cut back, 6 bases at V and 0 bases at J, with 9 bases in the middle. This CDR3 spans 14 amino acids.

In this sample, this clonotype turned up many times. This rearrangement joins TRBV20-1 to TRBJ2-5, with unresolved D. Germline assignment: CDR1 DFQATT and CDR2 SNEGSKA (reference sequence). The CDR3 runs 12 residues. Between the trimmed V and J ends, which lost 3 bases and 2 bases, there was a span of 7 bases. CDR3 amino acids: CSARADQETQYF. CDR3 nucleotide sequence: TGCAGTGCTAGGGCCGATCAAGAGACCCAGTACTTC.

This clonotype was seen ten or more times. The chain links TRBV7-2 to TRBJ1-2, with 8 positions matching TRBD1. The junction had 8 bases not matched to a gene; V was cut back by 4 bases and J by 4 bases. Germline V gene data show CDR1 as SGHTA and CDR2 as FQGNSA. This CDR3 contains 15 residues. In nucleotides, the CDR3 is TGTGCCAGCAGCTCCTACAGGGGGGACACCTATGGCTACACCTTC. The encoded protein is CASSSYRGDTYGYTF.

The CDR3 reads CSARGGSVYNEQFF. As DNA, the CDR3 is TGCAGTGCTAGGGGAGGTAGCGTATACAATGAGCAGTTCTTC. This chain links TRBV20-1 with TRBJ2-1; TRBD2 is a possible D gene (6 bases). Per germline, CDR1 DFQATT and CDR2 SNEGSKA (reference sequence). This CDR3 spans 14 amino acids. Deletions cut 3 bases from V and 4 bases from J, with 13 bases between.

The chain is built from TRBV20-1 and TRBJ2-2; 9 bases are shared with TRBD2. This CDR3 region has 16 residues. Germline CDR1 and CDR2: DFQATT and SNEGSKA (reference sequence). J lost 0 bases, V lost 3 bases, and 5 bases had no gene match. CDR3 amino acids: CSARMRLAANTGELFF. The CDR3, as DNA: TGCAGTGCTAGGATGCGACTAGCGGCGAACACCGGGGAGCTGTTTTTT.

Many counts were recorded for this clonotype. At one end, the junction sequence differs from germline, possibly due to a read error. The rearrangement joins TRBV7-7 to TRBJ2-3, with 9 bases lining up with TRBD2. The CDR3 is 16 amino acids. Germline V gene lookup returns CDR1 SSHAT and CDR2 FNYEAQ (reference sequence). The CDR3 here is CASSLGTSTSTDTQYF. The CDR3 nucleotides read TGTGCTAGCAGCTTGGGGACTAGCACTAGCACAGATACGCAGTATTTT.

Only a few counts were recorded for this clonotype. The gene calls are TRBV7-9 and TRBJ1-1; D unresolved. In germline, CDR1 is SEHNR, CDR2 FQNEAQ (reference sequence). The CDR3 is made up of 11 amino acids. V gave up 7 bases and J gave up 6 bases, with 9 bases separating them. CDR3 bases: TGTGCCAGCACCACCACCCCTGAAGCTTTCTTT. It yields the protein CASTTTPEAFF. The full variable domain, with the rest looked up from reference TRBV7-9 and TRBJ1-1, is DTGVSQNPRHKITKRGQNVTFRCDPISEHNRLYWYRQTLGQGPEFLTYFQNEAQLEKSRLLSDRFSAERPKGSFSTLEIQRTEQGDSAMYLCASTTTPEAFFGQGTRLTVV.

This clonotype was recorded many times. The chain recombines TRBV20-1 with TRBJ2-2; D may be TRBD2 (7 bases). The germline V and J ends were trimmed by 6 bases and 5 bases, with 25 bases remaining between them. Germline assignment: CDR1 DFQATT and CDR2 SNEGSKA (reference sequence). The CDR3 length is 17 residues. CDR3 sequence reads: CSALRGGGPSPTGELFF. In DNA form, the CDR3 reads TGCAGTGCCCTCAGAGGGGGAGGGCCCTCGCCGACCGGGGAGCTGTTTTTT.

This clonotype appeared many times. The chain carries TRBV28 and TRBJ1-5; no clear D. Trimming pared 3 bases from V and 6 bases from J, leaving 6 bases between. CDR3 length equals 12 residues. Germline CDR1 MDHEN, CDR2 SYDVKM. The CDR3 protein is CASSFLSQPQHF. For the CDR3, the DNA is TGTGCCAGCAGTTTTCTTTCTCAGCCCCAGCATTTT.

This clonotype was seen many times. The chain employs TRBV7-2 and TRBJ2-1; D remains unclear. The CDR3 is made up of 14 amino acids. Germline CDR1 SGHTA, CDR2 FQGNSA. Deletions cut 5 bases from V and 5 bases from J, with 13 bases between. CDR3 DNA sequence: TGTGCCAGCAGCCCCTACGGACCCAACAATGAGCAGTTCTTC. This gives the protein CASSPYGPNNEQFF.

This clonotype was seen repeatedly, ten times or more. V is TRBV20-1 and J is TRBJ2-3, with TRBD2 matching 13 bases. This CDR3 spans 16 amino acids. V trimming: 0 bases; J trimming: 9 bases; junction bases outside the gene matches: 9. CDR1 DFQATT and CDR2 SNEGSKA come from the germline V gene (reference sequence). Here the CDR3 reads CSAREPGLAGPVTQYF. CDR3 in DNA: TGCAGTGCTAGAGAGCCGGGACTAGCGGGACCCGTGACGCAGTATTTT.

The count of this clonotype is one. A much larger clone sits a single nucleotide away, making a read error possible. The chain employs TRBV12-3 or TRBV12-4 and TRBJ1-6, with 7 bases lining up with TRBD1. This CDR3 spans 16 amino acids. V shed 6 bases, J shed 2 bases, and the junction held 7 bases outside the gene matches. Here the CDR3 DNA reads TGTGCCAGCAGATCCGGGACAGTGACCTATAATTCACCCCTCCACTTT. It yields the protein CASRSGTVTYNSPLHF.